This entry concerns a single T cell receptor beta chain. Its antigen remains unidentified. Method: immunoSEQ multiplex PCR; TCRdb's copy keeps in-frame clones and lacks some. The sample consists of approximately 530,000 clones, 90% to 96% of them appearing once. Healthy and HIV-negative, the adult donors had no recent acute infections or vaccinations. The sample originates from a study of shared clonotypes between healthy human individuals. Germline V gene sequence: CDR1 MNHEY, CDR2 SVGAGI. This CDR3 contains 12 residues. Study-wide results and limits: Sample collection involved blood only; tissue repertoires are likely different. Generally, naive subsets came out with larger estimated richness than memory subsets.

The TCR sequence derives from a woman aged 30 to 39 in good health. The V call is TRBV6-5, the J call TRBJ2-5; weak D call: TRBD1 (6 bases). The J call may be mistaken, given a closer DNA end match to TRBJ2-7. The sequencing sample was made of naive CD4+ T cells sorted from blood. Documented subset: CD45RA+ positively selected. The CDR3 bases are TGTGCCAGCAGGACAGGATCCTACGAGCAGTACTTC. It specifies CASRTGSYEQYF.